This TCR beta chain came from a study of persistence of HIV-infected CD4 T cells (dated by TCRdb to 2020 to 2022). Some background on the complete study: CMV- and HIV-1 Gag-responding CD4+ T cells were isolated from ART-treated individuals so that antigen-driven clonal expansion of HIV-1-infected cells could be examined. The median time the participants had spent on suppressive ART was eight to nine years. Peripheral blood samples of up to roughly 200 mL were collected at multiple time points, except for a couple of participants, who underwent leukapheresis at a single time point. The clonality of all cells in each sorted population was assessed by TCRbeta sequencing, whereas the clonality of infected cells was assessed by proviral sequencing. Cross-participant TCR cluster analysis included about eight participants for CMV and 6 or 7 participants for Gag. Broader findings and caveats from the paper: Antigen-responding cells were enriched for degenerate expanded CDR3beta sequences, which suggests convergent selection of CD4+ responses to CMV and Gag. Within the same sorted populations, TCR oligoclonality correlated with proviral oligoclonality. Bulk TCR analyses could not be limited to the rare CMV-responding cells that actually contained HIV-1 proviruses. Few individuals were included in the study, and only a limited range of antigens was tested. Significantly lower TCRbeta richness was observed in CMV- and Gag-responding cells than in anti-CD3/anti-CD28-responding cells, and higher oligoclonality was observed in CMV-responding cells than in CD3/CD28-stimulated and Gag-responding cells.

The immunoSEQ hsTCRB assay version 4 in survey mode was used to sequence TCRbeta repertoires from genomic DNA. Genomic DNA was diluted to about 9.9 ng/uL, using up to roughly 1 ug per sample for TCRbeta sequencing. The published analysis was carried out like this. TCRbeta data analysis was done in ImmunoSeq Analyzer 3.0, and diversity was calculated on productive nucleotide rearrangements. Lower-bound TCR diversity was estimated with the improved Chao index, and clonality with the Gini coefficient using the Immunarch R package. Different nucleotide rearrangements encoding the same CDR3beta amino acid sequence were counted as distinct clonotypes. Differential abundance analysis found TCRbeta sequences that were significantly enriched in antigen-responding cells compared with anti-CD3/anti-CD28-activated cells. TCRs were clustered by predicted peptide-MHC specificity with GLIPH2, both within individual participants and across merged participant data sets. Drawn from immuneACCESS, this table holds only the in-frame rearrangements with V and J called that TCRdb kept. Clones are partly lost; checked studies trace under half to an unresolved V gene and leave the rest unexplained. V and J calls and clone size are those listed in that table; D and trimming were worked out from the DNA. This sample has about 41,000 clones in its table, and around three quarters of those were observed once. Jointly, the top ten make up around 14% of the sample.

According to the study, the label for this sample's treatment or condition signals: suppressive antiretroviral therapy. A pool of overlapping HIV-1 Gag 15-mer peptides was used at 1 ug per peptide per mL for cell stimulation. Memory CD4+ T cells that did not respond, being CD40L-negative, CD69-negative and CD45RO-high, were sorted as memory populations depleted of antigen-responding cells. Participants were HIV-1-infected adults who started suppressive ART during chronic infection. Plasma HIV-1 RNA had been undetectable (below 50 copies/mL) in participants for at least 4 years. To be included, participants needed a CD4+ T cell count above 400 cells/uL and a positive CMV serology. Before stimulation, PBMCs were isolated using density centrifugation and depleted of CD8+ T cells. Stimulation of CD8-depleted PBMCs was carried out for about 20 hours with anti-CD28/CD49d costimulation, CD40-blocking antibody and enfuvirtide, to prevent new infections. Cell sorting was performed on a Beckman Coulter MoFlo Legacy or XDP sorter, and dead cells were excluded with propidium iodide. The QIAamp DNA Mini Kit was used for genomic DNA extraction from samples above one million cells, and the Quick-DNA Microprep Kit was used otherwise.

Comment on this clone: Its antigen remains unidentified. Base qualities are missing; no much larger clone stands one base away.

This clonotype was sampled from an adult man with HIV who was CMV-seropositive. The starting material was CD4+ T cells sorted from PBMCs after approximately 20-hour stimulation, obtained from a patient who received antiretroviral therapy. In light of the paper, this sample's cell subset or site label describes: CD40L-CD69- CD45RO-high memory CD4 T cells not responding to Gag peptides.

The CDR3 sequence is CASSRDRGMFGANVLTF. The nucleotides read TGTGCCAGTAGTCGGGACAGGGGAATGTTCGGGGCCAACGTCCTGACTTTC. The sequence links TRBV19 to TRBJ2-6; the central 10 bases match TRBD1. Reading the germline V gene (reference sequence) gives CDR1 LNHDA and CDR2 SQIVND. The CDR3 numbers 17 residues from cysteine through phenylalanine. Of the read, only the CDR3 DNA is kept; its 51 bases are in frame from base 1. Trimming takes 5 bases off V and 4 bases off J; junction bases not matched to a gene: 8.